These 5 T cell receptor beta chains were all obtained from the same sample, sequenced in a study of a mutant IDH1 vaccine in newly diagnosed glioma. Antigen specificity for these receptors is unknown. As to time point: week 35, safety follow-up. A 20-mer mutant IDH1 peptide at 300 ug was injected subcutaneously with topical imiquimod. Some clones are missing from TCRdb's copy, which holds only in-frame ones; the method was immunoSEQ multiplex PCR. The sample includes tens of thousands of clones, under 90% of them seen just once. This specimen was PBMCs, taken from a glioma patient whose treatment included an IDH1 peptide vaccine. These TCRs come from a man aged 30 to 45 with glioma.

This chain joins TRBV10-2 and TRBJ1-1; D gene uncertain. The V end lost 3 bases, the J end lost 7 bases, and 18 bases lay between the germline ends. CDR1 is WSHSY, CDR2 SAAADI, per germline. This CDR3 spans 15 amino acids. The CDR3 reads CASSDWEESFSEAFF. The DNA of the CDR3 is TGCGCCAGCAGTGATTGGGAGGAGAGCTTTAGTGAAGCTTTCTTT.

This chain links TRBV5-6 with TRBJ1-6; D is undetermined. Germline V lookup: CDR1 SGHDT, CDR2 YYEEEE. V lost 3 bases to trimming and J lost 1 base, with 11 bases between them. The length of the CDR3 is 16 residues. CDR3 nucleotide sequence: TGTGCCAGCAGCTCGAACTTTCCGTCCTATAATTCACCCCTCCACTTT. Translation gives CASSSNFPSYNSPLHF.

V and J are TRBV11-2 and TRBJ1-1; 8 bases are shared with TRBD1. J gave up 2 bases and V 6 bases, and 5 bases lay outside the gene matches. CDR3 length: 14 amino acids. The germline V gene encodes CDR1 SGHAT and CDR2 FQNNGV. The CDR3 protein is CASRRAGGNTEAFF. CDR3 in DNA: TGTGCCAGCAGGCGGGCAGGGGGCAACACTGAAGCTTTCTTT.

The V and J genes are TRBV28 and TRBJ2-2; TRBD2 matches at 8 bases. The V gene end was trimmed by 6 bases and the J gene end by 0 bases; junction bases not matched to a gene: 0. The germline V gene encodes CDR1 MDHEN and CDR2 SYDVKM. The CDR3 is 14 residues long. Written as DNA, the CDR3 is TGTGCCAGCAGAGCGGGGGCGAACACCGGGGAGCTGTTTTTT. Translation gives CASRAGANTGELFF.

V is TRBV2 and J is TRBJ2-1; 15 bases map to TRBD2. Germline trimming cut 5 bases from V and 6 bases from J; bases unmatched to any gene: 2. Germline V CDR1 and CDR2: SNHLY, FYNNEI. The CDR3 has 15 amino acids. The CDR3 DNA sequence: TGTGCCAGCAGTACGGGACTAGCGGGAGGCAATGAGCAGTTCTTC. This gives the protein CASSTGLAGGNEQFF.